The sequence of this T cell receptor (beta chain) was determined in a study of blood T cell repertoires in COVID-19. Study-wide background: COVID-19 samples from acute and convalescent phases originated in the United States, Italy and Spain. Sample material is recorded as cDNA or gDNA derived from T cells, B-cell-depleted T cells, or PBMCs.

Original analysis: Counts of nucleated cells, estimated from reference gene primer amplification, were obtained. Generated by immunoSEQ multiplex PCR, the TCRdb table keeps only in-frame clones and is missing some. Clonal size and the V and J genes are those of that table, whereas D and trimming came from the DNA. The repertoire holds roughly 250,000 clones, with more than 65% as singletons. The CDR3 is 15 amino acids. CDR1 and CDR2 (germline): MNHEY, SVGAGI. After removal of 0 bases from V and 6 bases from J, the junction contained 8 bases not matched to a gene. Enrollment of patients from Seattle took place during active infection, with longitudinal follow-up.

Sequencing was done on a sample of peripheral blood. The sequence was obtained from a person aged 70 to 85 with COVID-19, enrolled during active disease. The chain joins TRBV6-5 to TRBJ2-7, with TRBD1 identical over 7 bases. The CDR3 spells CASSYSRQGLSEQYF. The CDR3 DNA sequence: TGTGCCAGCAGTTACTCCAGACAGGGTCTGTCCGAGCAGTACTTC.